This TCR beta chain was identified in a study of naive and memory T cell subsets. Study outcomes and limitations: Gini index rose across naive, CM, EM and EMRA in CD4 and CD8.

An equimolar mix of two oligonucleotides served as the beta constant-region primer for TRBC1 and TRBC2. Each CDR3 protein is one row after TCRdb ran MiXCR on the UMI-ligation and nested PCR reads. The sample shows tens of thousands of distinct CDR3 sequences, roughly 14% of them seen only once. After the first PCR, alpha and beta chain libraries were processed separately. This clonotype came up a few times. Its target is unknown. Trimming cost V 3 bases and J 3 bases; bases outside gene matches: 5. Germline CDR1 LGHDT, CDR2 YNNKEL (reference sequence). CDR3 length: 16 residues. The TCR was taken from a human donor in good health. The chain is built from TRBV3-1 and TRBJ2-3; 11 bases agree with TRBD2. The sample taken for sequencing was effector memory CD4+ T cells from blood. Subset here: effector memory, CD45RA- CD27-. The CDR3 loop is CASSQRLAGPTDTQYF. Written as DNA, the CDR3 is TGTGCCAGCAGCCAGAGACTAGCGGGGCCTACAGATACGCAGTATTTT.